In this sample, the clone carrying this T cell receptor (beta chain) turned up many times. The antigen is not known. A lack of ophthalmopathy progression within 18 months defined stable Graves' hyperthyroidism. The sample is drawn from a study of T cells in Graves' hyperthyroidism and ophthalmopathy. TCR beta CDR3 regions were amplified from RNA. First-round RT-PCR targeting the TCR CDR3 was performed with the HTBI primer set. TCRdb reprocessed the multiplex PCR reads via MiXCR and lists one record per CDR3 protein. The profile covers more than 500,000 distinct CDR3 sequences, with about 15% appearing a single time and roughly 14% taken by the ten largest. Germline CDR1 is GTSNPN and CDR2 is SVGIG (reference sequence). Between the trimmed V and J ends, which lost 4 bases and 8 bases, there was a span of 20 bases. This CDR3 has 14 amino acids. General study results and limits: A median around six months before onset, the model predicted ophthalmopathy. By a 13 V-J model, ophthalmopathy was set apart from stable hyperthyroidism.

Material for sequencing was blood. The receptor comes from a woman between 40 and 55 years old with Graves' hyperthyroidism. The rearrangement links TRBV30 to TRBJ1-2, with a weak D call TRBD1 (5 bases). The CDR3 coding sequence is TGTGCCTGGAAGGGGAAAACAGCGACGAAGGGCTACACCTTC. Translated, it gives CAWKGKTATKGYTF. Full variable domain (outside the CDR3, taken from reference TRBV30 and TRBJ1-2): SQTIHQWPATLVQPVGSPLSLECTVEGTSNPNLYWYRQAAGRGLQLLFYSVGIGQISSEVPQNLSASRPQDRQFILSSKKLLLSDSGFYLCAWKGKTATKGYTFGSGTRLTVV.